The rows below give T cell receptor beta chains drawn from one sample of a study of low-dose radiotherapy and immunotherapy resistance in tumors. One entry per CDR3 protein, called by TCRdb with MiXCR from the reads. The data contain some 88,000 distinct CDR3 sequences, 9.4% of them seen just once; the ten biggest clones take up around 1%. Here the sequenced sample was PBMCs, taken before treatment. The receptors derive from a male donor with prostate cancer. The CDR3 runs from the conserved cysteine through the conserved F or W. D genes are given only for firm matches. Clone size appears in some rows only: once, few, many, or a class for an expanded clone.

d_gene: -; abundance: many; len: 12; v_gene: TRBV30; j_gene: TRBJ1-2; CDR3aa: CAWTMGAGGYTF; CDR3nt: TGTGCCTGGACCATGGGGGCAGGTGGCTACACCTTC
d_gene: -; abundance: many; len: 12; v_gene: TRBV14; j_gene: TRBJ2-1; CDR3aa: CASSQFGNEQFF; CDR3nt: TGTGCCAGCAGCCAATTTGGGAATGAGCAGTTCTTC
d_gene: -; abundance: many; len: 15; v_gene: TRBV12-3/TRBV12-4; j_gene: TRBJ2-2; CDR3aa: CASSFGGTATGELFF; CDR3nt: TGTGCCAGCAGTTTCGGGGGAACAGCTACCGGGGAGCTGTTTTTT
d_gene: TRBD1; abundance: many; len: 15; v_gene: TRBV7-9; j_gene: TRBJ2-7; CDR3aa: CASSLMDRDGYEQYF; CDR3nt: TGTGCCAGCAGCTTAATGGACAGGGATGGGTACGAGCAGTACTTC
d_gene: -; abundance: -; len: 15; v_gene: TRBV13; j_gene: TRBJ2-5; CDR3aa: CASSLDRLVGETQYF; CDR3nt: TGTGCCAGCAGCTTAGATAGGCTGGTGGGAGAGACCCAGTACTTC
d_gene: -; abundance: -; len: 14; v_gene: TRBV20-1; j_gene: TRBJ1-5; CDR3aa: CSAREMVSNQPQHF; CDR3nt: TGCAGTGCGAGAGAAATGGTTAGCAATCAGCCCCAGCATTTT
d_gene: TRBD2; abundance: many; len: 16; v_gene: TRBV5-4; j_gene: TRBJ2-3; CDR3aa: CASLRRDSGRADTQYF; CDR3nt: TGTGCCAGCCTTCGGAGGGATAGCGGGAGGGCAGATACGCAGTATTTT
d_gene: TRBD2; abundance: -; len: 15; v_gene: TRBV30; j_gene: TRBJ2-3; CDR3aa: CAWRLAGEGADTQYF; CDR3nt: TGTGCCTGGAGGCTAGCGGGGGAGGGGGCAGATACGCAGTATTTT
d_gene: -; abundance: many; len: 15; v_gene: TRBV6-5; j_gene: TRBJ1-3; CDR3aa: CASRSPGDPGNTIYF; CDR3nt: TGTGCCAGCAGATCCCCAGGAGACCCAGGAAACACCATATATTTT
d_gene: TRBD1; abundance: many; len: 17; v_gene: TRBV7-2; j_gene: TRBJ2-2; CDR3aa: CASSLSKDRVMTGELFF; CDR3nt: TGTGCCAGCAGCTTGTCAAAGGACAGGGTGATGACCGGGGAGCTGTTTTTT
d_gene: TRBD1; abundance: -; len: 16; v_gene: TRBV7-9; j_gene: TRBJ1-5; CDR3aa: CASSGRDSGAEQPQHF; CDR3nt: TGTGCCAGCAGCGGCCGGGACAGCGGAGCTGAGCAGCCCCAGCATTTT
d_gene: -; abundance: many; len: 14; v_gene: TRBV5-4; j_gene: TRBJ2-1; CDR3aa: CASSLRGSYNEQFF; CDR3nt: TGTGCCAGCAGCTTGAGGGGTTCCTACAATGAGCAGTTCTTC
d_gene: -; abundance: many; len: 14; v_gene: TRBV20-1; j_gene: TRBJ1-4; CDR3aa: CSAQRRGPNEKLFF; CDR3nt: TGCAGTGCGCAGAGGCGGGGACCTAATGAAAAACTGTTTTTT
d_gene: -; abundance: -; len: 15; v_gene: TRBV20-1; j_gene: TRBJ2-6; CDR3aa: CSAPKAGSGANVLTF; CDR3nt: TGCAGTGCACCGAAAGCCGGCAGTGGGGCCAACGTCCTGACTTTC
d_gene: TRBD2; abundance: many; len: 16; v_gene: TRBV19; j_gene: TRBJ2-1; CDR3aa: CASSKGLAGDPNEQFF; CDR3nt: TGTGCCAGTAGTAAGGGACTAGCGGGAGATCCCAATGAGCAGTTCTTC
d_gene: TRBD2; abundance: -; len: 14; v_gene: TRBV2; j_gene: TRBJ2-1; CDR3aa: CASSLLAGPNEQFF; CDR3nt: TGTGCCAGCAGCCTACTAGCGGGCCCTAATGAGCAGTTCTTC
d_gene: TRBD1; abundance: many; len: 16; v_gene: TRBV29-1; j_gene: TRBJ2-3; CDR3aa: CSVPPGQGDFTDTQYF; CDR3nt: TGCAGCGTGCCCCCAGGACAGGGGGACTTCACAGATACGCAGTATTTT
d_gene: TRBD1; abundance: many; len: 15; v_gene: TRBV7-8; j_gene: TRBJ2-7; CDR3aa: CASSFFTGGPYEQYF; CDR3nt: TGTGCCAGCAGCTTCTTTACAGGGGGACCCTACGAGCAGTACTTC
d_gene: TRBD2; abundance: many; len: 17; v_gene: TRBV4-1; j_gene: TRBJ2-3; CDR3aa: CASSQLLAGALTDTQYF; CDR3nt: TGCGCCAGCAGCCAATTACTAGCGGGAGCCCTCACAGATACGCAGTATTTT
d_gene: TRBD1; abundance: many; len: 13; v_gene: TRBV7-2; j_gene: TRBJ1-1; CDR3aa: CASSLYRGTEAFF; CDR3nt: TGTGCCAGCAGCTTATACAGGGGCACTGAAGCTTTCTTT
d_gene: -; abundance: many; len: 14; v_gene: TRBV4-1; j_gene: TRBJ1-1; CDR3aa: CASSQVAGETEAFF; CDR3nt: TGCGCCAGCAGCCAAGTGGCAGGGGAGACTGAAGCTTTCTTT
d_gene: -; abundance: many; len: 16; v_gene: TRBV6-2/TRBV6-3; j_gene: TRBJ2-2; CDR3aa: CASSYMVGANTGELFF; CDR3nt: TGTGCCAGCAGTTACATGGTGGGGGCAAACACCGGGGAGCTGTTTTTT
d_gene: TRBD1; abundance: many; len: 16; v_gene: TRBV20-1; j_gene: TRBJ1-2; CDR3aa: CSARVLNRGQNYGYTF; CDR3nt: TGCAGTGCTAGAGTCTTGAACAGGGGGCAAAACTATGGCTACACCTTC
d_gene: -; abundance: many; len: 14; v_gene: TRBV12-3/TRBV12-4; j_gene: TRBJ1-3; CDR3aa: CASRFRDTGNTIYF; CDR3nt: TGTGCCAGCAGATTCCGGGACACTGGAAACACCATATATTTT
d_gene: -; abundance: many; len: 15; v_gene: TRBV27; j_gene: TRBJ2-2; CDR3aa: CASCPQQGNTGELFF; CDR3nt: TGTGCCAGTTGTCCCCAACAGGGGAACACCGGGGAGCTGTTTTTT
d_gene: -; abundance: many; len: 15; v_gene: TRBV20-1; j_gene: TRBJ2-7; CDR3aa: CSARDDSGNMDEQYF; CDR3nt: TGCAGTGCTAGAGATGATTCGGGCAACATGGACGAGCAGTACTTC
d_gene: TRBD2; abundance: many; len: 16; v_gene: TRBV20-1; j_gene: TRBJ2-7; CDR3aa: CSAQGTSGSWSGEQYF; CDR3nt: TGCAGTGCCCAGGGGACTAGCGGGAGCTGGTCGGGCGAGCAGTACTTC
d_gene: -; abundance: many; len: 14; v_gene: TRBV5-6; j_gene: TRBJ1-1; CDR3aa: CASSPFRGITEAFF; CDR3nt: TGTGCCAGCAGCCCCTTTCGGGGGATCACTGAAGCTTTCTTT
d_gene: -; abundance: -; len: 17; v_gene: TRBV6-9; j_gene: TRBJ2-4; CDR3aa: CASSYAKGDIAKNIQYF; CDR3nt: TGTGCCAGCAGTTACGCAAAGGGGGACATAGCCAAAAACATTCAGTACTTC
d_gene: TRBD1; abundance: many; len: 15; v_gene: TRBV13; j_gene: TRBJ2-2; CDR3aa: CASSEGTGMSGELFF; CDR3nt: TGTGCCAGCAGCGAAGGGACAGGGATGTCCGGGGAGCTGTTTTTT
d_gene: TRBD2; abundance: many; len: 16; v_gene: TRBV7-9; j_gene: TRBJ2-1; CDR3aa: CASSQVGGSPYNEQFF; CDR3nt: TGTGCCAGCAGCCAGGTAGGCGGGAGTCCCTACAATGAGCAGTTCTTC
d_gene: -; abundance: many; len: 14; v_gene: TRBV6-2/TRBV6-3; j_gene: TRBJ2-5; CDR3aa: CASSLLAISETQYF; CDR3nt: TGTGCCAGCAGTTTGCTAGCCATCTCAGAGACCCAGTACTTC
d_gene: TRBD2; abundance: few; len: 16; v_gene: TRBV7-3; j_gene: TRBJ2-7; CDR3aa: CASSSRLAGDPYEQYF; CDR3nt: TGTGCCAGCAGCTCCAGACTAGCGGGAGACCCCTACGAGCAGTACTTC
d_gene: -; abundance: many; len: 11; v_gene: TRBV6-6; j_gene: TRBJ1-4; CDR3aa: CASRTNEKLFF; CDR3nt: TGTGCCAGCCGGACTAATGAAAAACTGTTTTTT
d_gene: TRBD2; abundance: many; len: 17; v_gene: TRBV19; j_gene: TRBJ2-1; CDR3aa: CASSIGSGLAGSNEQFF; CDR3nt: TGTGCCAGTAGTATTGGCTCGGGACTAGCGGGAAGCAATGAGCAGTTCTTC